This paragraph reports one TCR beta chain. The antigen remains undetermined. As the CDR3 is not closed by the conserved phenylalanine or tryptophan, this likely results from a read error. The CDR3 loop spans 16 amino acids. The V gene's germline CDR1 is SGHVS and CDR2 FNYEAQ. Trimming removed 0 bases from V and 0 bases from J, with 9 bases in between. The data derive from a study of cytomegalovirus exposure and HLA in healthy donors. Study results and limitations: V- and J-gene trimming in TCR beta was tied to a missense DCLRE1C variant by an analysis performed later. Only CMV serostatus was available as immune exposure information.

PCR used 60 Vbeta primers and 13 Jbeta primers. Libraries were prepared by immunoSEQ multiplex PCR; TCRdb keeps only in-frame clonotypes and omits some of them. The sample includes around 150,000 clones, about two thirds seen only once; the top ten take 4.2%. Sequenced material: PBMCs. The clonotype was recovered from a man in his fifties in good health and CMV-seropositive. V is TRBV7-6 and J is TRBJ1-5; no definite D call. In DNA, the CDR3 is TGTGCCAGCAGCTTAGCGCCTCGAAGTAGCAATCAGCCCCAGCATCTT. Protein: CASSLAPRSSNQPQHL.